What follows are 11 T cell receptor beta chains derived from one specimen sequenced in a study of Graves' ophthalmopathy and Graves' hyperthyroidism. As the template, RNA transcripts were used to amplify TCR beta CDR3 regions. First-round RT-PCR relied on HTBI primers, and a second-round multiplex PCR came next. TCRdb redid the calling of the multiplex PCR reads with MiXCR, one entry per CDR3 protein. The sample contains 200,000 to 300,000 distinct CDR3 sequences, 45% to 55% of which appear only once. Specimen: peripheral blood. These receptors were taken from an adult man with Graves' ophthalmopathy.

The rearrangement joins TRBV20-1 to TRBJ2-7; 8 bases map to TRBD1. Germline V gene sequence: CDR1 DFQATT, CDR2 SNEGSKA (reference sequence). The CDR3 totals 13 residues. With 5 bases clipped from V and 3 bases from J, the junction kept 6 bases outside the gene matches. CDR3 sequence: CSAGGTGVYEQYF. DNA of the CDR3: TGCAGTGCTGGCGGGACAGGTGTCTACGAGCAGTACTTC.

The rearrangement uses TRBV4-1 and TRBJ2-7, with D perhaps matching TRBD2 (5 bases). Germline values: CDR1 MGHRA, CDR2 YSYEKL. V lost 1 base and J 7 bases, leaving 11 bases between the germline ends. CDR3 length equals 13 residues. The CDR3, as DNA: TGCGCCAGCAGCCAAGGAACGGGAAGGGAGCAGTACTTC. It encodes CASSQGTGREQYF.

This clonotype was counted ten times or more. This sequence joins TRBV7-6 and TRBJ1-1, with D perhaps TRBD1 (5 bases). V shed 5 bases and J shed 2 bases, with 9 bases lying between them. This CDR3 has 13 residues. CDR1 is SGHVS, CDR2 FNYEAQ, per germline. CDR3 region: CASSRDYNTEAFF. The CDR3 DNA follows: TGTGCCAGCAGCCGGGACTACAACACTGAAGCTTTCTTT. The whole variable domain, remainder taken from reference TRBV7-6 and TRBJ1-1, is GAGVSQSPRYKVTKRGQDVALRCDPISGHVSLYWYRQALGQGPEFLTYFNYEAQQDKSGLPNDRFSAERPEGSISTLTIQRTEQRDSAMYRCASSRDYNTEAFFGQGTRLTVV.

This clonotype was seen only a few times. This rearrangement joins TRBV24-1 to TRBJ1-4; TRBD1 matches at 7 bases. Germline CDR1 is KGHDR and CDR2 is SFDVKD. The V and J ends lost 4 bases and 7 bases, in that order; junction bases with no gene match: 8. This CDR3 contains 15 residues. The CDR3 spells CATSERRGQSEKLFF. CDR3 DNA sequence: TGTGCCACCAGTGAACGAAGGGGGCAGAGTGAAAAACTGTTTTTT.

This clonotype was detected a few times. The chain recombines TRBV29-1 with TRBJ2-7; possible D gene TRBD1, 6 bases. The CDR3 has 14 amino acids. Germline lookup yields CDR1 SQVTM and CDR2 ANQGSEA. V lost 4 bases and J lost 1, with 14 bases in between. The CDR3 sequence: CSVGERQGSYEQYF. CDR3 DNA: TGCAGCGTTGGAGAGAGGCAGGGGTCCTACGAGCAGTACTTC.

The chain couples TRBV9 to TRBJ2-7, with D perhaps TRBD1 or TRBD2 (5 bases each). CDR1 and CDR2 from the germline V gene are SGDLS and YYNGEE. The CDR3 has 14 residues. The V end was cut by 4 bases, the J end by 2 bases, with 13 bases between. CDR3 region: CASSLGTVAYEQYF. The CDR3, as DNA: TGTGCCAGCAGCCTTGGGACGGTAGCCTACGAGCAGTACTTC.

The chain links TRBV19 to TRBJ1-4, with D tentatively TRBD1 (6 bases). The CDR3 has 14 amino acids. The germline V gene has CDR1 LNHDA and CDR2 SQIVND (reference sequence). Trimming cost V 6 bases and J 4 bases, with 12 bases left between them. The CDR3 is CASRMDSLNEKLFF. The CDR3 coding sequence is TGTGCCAGTAGGATGGACAGCCTTAATGAAAAACTGTTTTTT.

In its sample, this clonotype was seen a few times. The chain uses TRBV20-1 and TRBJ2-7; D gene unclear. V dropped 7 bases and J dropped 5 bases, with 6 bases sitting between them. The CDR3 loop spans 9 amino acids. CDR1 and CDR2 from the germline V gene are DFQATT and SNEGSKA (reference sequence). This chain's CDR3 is CSEADEQYF. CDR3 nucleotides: TGCAGTGAAGCTGACGAGCAGTACTTC.

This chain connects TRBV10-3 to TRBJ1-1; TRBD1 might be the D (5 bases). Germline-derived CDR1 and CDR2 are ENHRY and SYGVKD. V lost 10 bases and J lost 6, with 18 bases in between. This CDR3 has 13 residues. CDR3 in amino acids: CATTQGLGAEAFF. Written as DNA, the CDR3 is TGTGCCACCACCCAGGGATTAGGAGCTGAAGCTTTCTTT.

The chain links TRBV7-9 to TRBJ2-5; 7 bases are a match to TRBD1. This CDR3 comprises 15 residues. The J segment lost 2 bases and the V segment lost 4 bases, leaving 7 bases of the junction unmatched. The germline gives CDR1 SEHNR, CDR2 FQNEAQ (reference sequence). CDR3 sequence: CASSSGTVPQETQYF. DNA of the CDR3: TGTGCCAGCAGCTCTGGGACAGTCCCACAAGAGACCCAGTACTTC.

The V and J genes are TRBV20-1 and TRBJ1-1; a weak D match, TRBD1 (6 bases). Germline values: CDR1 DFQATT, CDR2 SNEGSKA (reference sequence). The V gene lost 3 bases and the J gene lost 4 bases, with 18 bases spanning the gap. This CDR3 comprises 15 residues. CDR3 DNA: TGCAGTGCTAGGTCGAACACGGGGGGCATCACTGAAGCTTTCTTT. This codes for CSARSNTGGITEAFF.